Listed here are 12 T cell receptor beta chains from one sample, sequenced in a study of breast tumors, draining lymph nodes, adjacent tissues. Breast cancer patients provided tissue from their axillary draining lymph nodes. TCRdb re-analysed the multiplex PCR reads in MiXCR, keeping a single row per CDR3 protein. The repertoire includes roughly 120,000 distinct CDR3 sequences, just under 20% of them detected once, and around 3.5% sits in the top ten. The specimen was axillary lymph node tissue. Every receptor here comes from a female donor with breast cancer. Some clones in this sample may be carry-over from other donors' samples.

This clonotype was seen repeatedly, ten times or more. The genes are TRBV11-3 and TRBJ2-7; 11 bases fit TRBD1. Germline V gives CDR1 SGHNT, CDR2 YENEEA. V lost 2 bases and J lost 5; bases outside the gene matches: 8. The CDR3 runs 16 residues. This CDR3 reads CASSLTPGTGGHEQYF. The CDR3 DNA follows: TGTGCCAGCAGCTTAACCCCCGGGACAGGGGGACACGAGCAGTACTTC.

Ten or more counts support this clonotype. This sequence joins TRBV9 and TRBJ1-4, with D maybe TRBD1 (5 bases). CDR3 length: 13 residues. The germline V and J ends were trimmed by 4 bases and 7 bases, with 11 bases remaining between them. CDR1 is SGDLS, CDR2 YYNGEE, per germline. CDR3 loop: CASSPWGGEKLFF. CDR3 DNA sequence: TGTGCCAGCAGCCCTTGGGGGGGTGAAAAACTGTTTTTT.

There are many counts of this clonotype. This chain's CDR3 is CASSGQGAGFTQYF. The CDR3, as DNA: TGCGCCAGCAGTGGGCAGGGGGCTGGTTTCACGCAGTATTTT. The chain couples TRBV10-1 to TRBJ2-3, with TRBD1 matching over 8 bases. V dropped 4 bases and J dropped 9; count of bases not matched to a gene: 9. The CDR3 consists of 14 residues. The germline CDR1 and CDR2 sequences are WNHNN and SYGVQD (reference sequence).

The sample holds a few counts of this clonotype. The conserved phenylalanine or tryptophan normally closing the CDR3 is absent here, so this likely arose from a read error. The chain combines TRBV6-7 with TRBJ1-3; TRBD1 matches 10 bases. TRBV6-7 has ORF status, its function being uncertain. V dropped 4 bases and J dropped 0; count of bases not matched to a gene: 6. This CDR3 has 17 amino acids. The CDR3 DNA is TGTGCCAGCAGTTTCCATTGGACAGGGGGCTCTGGAAACACCATATATTCT. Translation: CASSFHWTGGSGNTIYS.

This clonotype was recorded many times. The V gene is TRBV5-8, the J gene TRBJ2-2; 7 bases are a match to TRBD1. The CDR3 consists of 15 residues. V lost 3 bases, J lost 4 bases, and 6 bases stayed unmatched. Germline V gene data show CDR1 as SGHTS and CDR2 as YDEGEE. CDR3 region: CASSWETGPTGELFF. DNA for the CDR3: TGTGCCAGCAGCTGGGAGACAGGGCCCACCGGGGAGCTGTTTTTT.

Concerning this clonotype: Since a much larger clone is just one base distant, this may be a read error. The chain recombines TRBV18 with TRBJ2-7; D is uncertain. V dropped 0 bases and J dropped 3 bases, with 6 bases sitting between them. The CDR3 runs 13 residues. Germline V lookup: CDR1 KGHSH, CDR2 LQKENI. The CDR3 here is CASSPPGNYEQYF. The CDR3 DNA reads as TGTGCCAGCTCACCACCAGGGAACTACGAGCAGTACTTC. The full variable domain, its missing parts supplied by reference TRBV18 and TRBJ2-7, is NAGVMQNPRHLVRRRGQEARLRCSPMKGHSHVYWYRQLPEEGLKFMVYLQKENIIDESGMPKERFSAEFPKEGPSILRIQQVVRGDSAAYFCASSPPGNYEQYFGPGTRLTVT.

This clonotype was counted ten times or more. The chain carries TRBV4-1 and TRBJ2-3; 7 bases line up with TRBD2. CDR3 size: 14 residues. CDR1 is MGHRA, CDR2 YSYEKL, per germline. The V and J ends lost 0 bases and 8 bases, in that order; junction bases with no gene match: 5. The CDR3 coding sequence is TGCGCCAGCAGCCAAGAGGGTAGCGGGCCTACGCAGTATTTT. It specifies CASSQEGSGPTQYF.

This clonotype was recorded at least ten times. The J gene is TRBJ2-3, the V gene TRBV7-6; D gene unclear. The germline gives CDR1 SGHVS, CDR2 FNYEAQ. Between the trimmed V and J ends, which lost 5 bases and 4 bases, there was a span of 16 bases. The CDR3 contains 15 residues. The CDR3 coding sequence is TGTGCCAGCAGCCGCTCTGGAGCGTTCTCAGATACGCAGTATTTT. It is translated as CASSRSGAFSDTQYF.

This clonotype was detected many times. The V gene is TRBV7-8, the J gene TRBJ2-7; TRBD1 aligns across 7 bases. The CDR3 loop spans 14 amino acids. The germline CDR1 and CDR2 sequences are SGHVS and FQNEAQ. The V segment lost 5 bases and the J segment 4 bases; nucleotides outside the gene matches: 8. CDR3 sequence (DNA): TGTGCCAGCAGCCGTACAGGGGTTTTGTACGAGCAGTACTTC. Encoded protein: CASSRTGVLYEQYF.

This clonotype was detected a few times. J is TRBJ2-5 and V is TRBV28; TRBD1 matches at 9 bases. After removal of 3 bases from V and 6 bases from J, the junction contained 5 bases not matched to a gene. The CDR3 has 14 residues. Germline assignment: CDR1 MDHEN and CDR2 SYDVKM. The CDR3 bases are TGTGCCAGCAGTTTTTTGGGACAGGGACAGACCCAGTACTTC. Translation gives CASSFLGQGQTQYF.

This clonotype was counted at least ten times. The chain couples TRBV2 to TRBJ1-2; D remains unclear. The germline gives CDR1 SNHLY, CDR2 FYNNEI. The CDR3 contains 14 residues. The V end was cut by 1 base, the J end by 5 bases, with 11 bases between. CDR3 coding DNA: TGTGCCAGCAGTGAAGGCCCAATGGGGTATGGCTACACCTTC. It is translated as CASSEGPMGYGYTF.

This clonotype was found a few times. The CDR3 sequence is CASSLAPTPEANQPQHF. The CDR3 nucleotides read TGTGCCAGCAGCTTAGCGCCCACCCCCGAAGCCAATCAGCCCCAGCATTTT. The gene calls are TRBV7-9 and TRBJ1-5, with D unclear. V lost 0 bases, J lost 3 bases, and 15 bases lay in between. Germline assignment: CDR1 SEHNR and CDR2 FQNEAQ (reference sequence). The CDR3 has 17 amino acids.